The rows below give T cell receptor beta chains drawn from one sample of a study of early T cells in non-severe SARS-CoV-2 infection. TCRdb re-analysed the 5' RACE reads in MiXCR, keeping a single row per CDR3 protein. The sample has roughly 88,000 distinct CDR3 sequences, approximately 14% seen once. Sample: whole blood. The source is an adult who was a healthcare worker with PCR-confirmed SARS-CoV-2 infection or an uninfected control (not recorded which). CDR3s include the opening cysteine and the closing phenylalanine or tryptophan. The order of the fields is J gene, D gene, V gene, clone size, CDR3 DNA, CDR3 protein. A D gene is named only where the DNA matches it firmly. Only part of the rows carry a size: once, few, many, or a class if the clone is expanded.

J gene: TRBJ1-6; D gene: TRBD1; V gene: TRBV5-4; clone size: many; CDR3 DNA: TGTGCCAGCAGCCATCAGGACAGGGAGAATTCACCCCTCCACTTT; CDR3 protein: CASSHQDRENSPLHF
J gene: TRBJ2-4; D gene: NA; V gene: TRBV29-1; clone size: NA; CDR3 DNA: TGCAGCGTTGCCCCTGTAGCCAAAAACATTCAGTACTTC; CDR3 protein: CSVAPVAKNIQYF
J gene: TRBJ1-1; D gene: NA; V gene: TRBV12-3/TRBV12-4; clone size: few; CDR3 DNA: TGTGCCAGCAGTTTGAGTCTGGGGATGGCTTTCTTT; CDR3 protein: CASSLSLGMAFF
J gene: TRBJ2-5; D gene: NA; V gene: TRBV12-3/TRBV12-4; clone size: many; CDR3 DNA: TGTGCCAGCAGTTTGGGTCAAGAGACCCAGTACTTC; CDR3 protein: CASSLGQETQYF
J gene: TRBJ1-4; D gene: NA; V gene: TRBV29-1; clone size: few; CDR3 DNA: TGCAGCGTTGAAGGGGAGGGCGCGCCTAATGAAAAACTGTTTTTT; CDR3 protein: CSVEGEGAPNEKLFF
J gene: TRBJ2-3; D gene: TRBD2; V gene: TRBV3-1; clone size: many; CDR3 DNA: TGTGCCAGCAGCCTTAGCGGGGGAGGCACAGATACGCAGTATTTT; CDR3 protein: CASSLSGGGTDTQYF
J gene: TRBJ1-4; D gene: NA; V gene: TRBV15; clone size: many; CDR3 DNA: TGTGCCACCAGCCCGCGACAGCTAACTAATGAAAAACTGTTTTTT; CDR3 protein: CATSPRQLTNEKLFF
J gene: TRBJ2-5; D gene: NA; V gene: TRBV29-1; clone size: once; CDR3 DNA: TGCAGCGTGGGGGCACAAGAGACCCAGTACTTC; CDR3 protein: CSVGAQETQYF
J gene: TRBJ1-2; D gene: TRBD1; V gene: TRBV19; clone size: NA; CDR3 DNA: TGTGCCAGTAGTAATCGACAGGGTCGCAACTATGGCTACACCTTC; CDR3 protein: CASSNRQGRNYGYTF
J gene: TRBJ2-5; D gene: NA; V gene: TRBV15; clone size: many; CDR3 DNA: TGTGCCACCAGCACCGCCCTACACGTGGGGCAAGAGACCCAGTACTTC; CDR3 protein: CATSTALHVGQETQYF
J gene: TRBJ2-5; D gene: NA; V gene: TRBV29-1; clone size: NA; CDR3 DNA: TGCAGCGTTCCTAAAGACAGGCTAGAGACCCAGTACTTC; CDR3 protein: CSVPKDRLETQYF
J gene: TRBJ2-2; D gene: NA; V gene: TRBV6-4; clone size: NA; CDR3 DNA: TGTGCCAGCAGTGACTCGGGGGAGACCGGGGAGCTGTTTTTT; CDR3 protein: CASSDSGETGELFF
J gene: TRBJ1-5; D gene: NA; V gene: TRBV6-2/TRBV6-3; clone size: NA; CDR3 DNA: TGTGCCAGCACACCCAGGGGAAGCAATCAGCCCCAGCATTTT; CDR3 protein: CASTPRGSNQPQHF
J gene: TRBJ2-5; D gene: NA; V gene: TRBV20-1; clone size: many; CDR3 DNA: TGCAGTGCTAGTACGTTCCTTAGCGACGAAACGAGAGAGACCCAGTACTTC; CDR3 protein: CSASTFLSDETRETQYF
J gene: TRBJ2-4; D gene: NA; V gene: TRBV3-1; clone size: few; CDR3 DNA: TGTGCCAGCAGCCAAGGTACACGGACTTATAAAAACATTCAGTACTTC; CDR3 protein: CASSQGTRTYKNIQYF
J gene: TRBJ2-1; D gene: TRBD2; V gene: TRBV20-1; clone size: NA; CDR3 DNA: TGCAGTGCTAGTGATCGGACTAGCGGCTACAATGAGCAGTTCTTC; CDR3 protein: CSASDRTSGYNEQFF
J gene: TRBJ1-6; D gene: NA; V gene: TRBV28; clone size: few; CDR3 DNA: TGTGCCAGCAGTTTACTGCCGGGTACCTATAATTCACCCCTCCACTTT; CDR3 protein: CASSLLPGTYNSPLHF
J gene: TRBJ1-5; D gene: NA; V gene: TRBV10-3; clone size: few; CDR3 DNA: TGTGCCATCAGTGACATCGTAGCAGGTCGCAATCAGCCCCAGCATTTT; CDR3 protein: CAISDIVAGRNQPQHF
J gene: TRBJ2-7; D gene: NA; V gene: TRBV28; clone size: few; CDR3 DNA: TGTGCCAGTCGGGGAACAGATCGCTACGAGCAGTACTTC; CDR3 protein: CASRGTDRYEQYF
J gene: TRBJ1-5; D gene: NA; V gene: TRBV29-1; clone size: NA; CDR3 DNA: TGCAGCGTGCGGGGTGATAGCAATCAGCCCCAGCATTTT; CDR3 protein: CSVRGDSNQPQHF
J gene: TRBJ1-1; D gene: NA; V gene: TRBV10-1; clone size: NA; CDR3 DNA: TGCGCCAGCAAAAAGGATATGAACACTGAAGCTTTCTTT; CDR3 protein: CASKKDMNTEAFF
J gene: TRBJ2-1; D gene: NA; V gene: TRBV4-2; clone size: NA; CDR3 DNA: TGTGCCAGCAGCCAAGGTAGCGGAGACTACAATGAGCAGTTCTTC; CDR3 protein: CASSQGSGDYNEQFF
J gene: TRBJ1-2; D gene: NA; V gene: TRBV9; clone size: NA; CDR3 DNA: TGTGCCAGCAGGGACAGTACTAACTATGGCTACACCTTC; CDR3 protein: CASRDSTNYGYTF
J gene: TRBJ1-2; D gene: NA; V gene: TRBV3-1; clone size: few; CDR3 DNA: TGTGCCAGCAGCCAAGGAGCCGGGGGCAGCTATGGCTACACCTTC; CDR3 protein: CASSQGAGGSYGYTF
J gene: TRBJ2-1; D gene: NA; V gene: TRBV5-6; clone size: NA; CDR3 DNA: TGTGCCAGCAGCTTGGAGACAGCCAGGTACGGTGAGCAGTTCTTC; CDR3 protein: CASSLETARYGEQFF
J gene: TRBJ2-7; D gene: TRBD2; V gene: TRBV29-1; clone size: many; CDR3 DNA: TGCAGCGTTGAATCGGCTAGCGGACCTTACGAGCAGTACTTC; CDR3 protein: CSVESASGPYEQYF
J gene: TRBJ2-3; D gene: NA; V gene: TRBV7-9; clone size: NA; CDR3 DNA: TGTGCCAGCAGCTTATCCCAGGACGCACACTCGCCACAGTATTTT; CDR3 protein: CASSLSQDAHSPQYF
J gene: TRBJ1-1; D gene: NA; V gene: TRBV7-2; clone size: few; CDR3 DNA: TGTGCCAGCAGCTTAGGCGTCGCTACTGAAGCTTTCTTT; CDR3 protein: CASSLGVATEAFF
J gene: TRBJ2-7; D gene: NA; V gene: TRBV29-1; clone size: NA; CDR3 DNA: TGCAGCGTCCAAAGACAAACCGAGCAGTACTTC; CDR3 protein: CSVQRQTEQYF
J gene: TRBJ2-3; D gene: NA; V gene: TRBV14; clone size: few; CDR3 DNA: TGTGCCAGCAGCCAAGATCGGGGAGACAGCGGCACAGATACGCAGTATTTT; CDR3 protein: CASSQDRGDSGTDTQYF
J gene: TRBJ2-3; D gene: NA; V gene: TRBV7-2; clone size: NA; CDR3 DNA: TGTGCCAGCAGCTTGGGGGGACAGAGCACAGATACGCAGTATTTT; CDR3 protein: CASSLGGQSTDTQYF
J gene: TRBJ1-1; D gene: NA; V gene: TRBV6-1; clone size: NA; CDR3 DNA: TGTGCCAGCAGTGAAGGGATGAACACTGAAGCTTTCTTT; CDR3 protein: CASSEGMNTEAFF
J gene: TRBJ2-7; D gene: TRBD1; V gene: TRBV5-4; clone size: many; CDR3 DNA: TGTGCCAGCAGCGCTACCGGGACAGCAGTGCAGTACTTC; CDR3 protein: CASSATGTAVQYF
J gene: TRBJ2-1; D gene: NA; V gene: TRBV11-2; clone size: NA; CDR3 DNA: TGTGCCAGCAGCTTAGAATTCGTCAGCTCCTACAATGAGCAGTTCTTC; CDR3 protein: CASSLEFVSSYNEQFF
J gene: TRBJ2-1; D gene: TRBD2; V gene: TRBV3-1; clone size: few; CDR3 DNA: TGTGCCAGCAGCTGGACTAGCGATGAGCAGTTCTTC; CDR3 protein: CASSWTSDEQFF
J gene: TRBJ1-5; D gene: NA; V gene: TRBV6-6; clone size: many; CDR3 DNA: TGTGCCAGCAGGGGCGGACAGAATAGCAATCAGCCCCAGCATTTT; CDR3 protein: CASRGGQNSNQPQHF